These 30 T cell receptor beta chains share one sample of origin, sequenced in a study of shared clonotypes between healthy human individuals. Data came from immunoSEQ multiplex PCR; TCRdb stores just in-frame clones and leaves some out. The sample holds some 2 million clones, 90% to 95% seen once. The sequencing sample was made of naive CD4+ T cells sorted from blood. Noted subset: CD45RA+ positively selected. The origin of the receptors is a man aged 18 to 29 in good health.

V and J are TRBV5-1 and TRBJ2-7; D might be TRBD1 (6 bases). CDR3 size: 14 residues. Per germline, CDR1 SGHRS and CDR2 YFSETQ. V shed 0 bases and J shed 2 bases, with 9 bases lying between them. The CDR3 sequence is CASSLARGPYEQYF. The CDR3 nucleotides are TGCGCCAGCAGCTTGGCCAGGGGCCCCTACGAGCAGTACTTC. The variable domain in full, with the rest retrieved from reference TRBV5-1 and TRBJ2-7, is KAGVTQTPRYLIKTRGQQVTLSCSPISGHRSVSWYQQTPGQGLQFLFEYFSETQRNKGNFPGRFSGRQFSNSRSEMNVSTLELGDSALYLCASSLARGPYEQYFGPGTRLTVT.

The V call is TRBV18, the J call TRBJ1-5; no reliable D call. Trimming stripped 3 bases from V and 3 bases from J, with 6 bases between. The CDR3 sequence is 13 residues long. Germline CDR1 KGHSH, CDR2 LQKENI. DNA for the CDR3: TGTGCCAGCTCACCCACGCCCAATCAGCCCCAGCATTTT. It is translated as CASSPTPNQPQHF.

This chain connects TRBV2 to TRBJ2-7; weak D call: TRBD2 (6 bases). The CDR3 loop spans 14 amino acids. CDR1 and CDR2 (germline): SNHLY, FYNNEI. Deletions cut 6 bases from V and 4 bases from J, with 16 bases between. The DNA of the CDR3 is TGTGCCAGCAGGACGTCAGGGACTTCTTACGAGCAGTACTTC. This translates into CASRTSGTSYEQYF. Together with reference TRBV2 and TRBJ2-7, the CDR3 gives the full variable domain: EPEVTQTPSHQVTQMGQEVILRCVPISNHLYFYWYRQILGQKVEFLVSFYNNEISEKSEIFDDQFSVERPDGSNFTLKIRSTKLEDSAMYFCASRTSGTSYEQYFGPGTRLTVT.

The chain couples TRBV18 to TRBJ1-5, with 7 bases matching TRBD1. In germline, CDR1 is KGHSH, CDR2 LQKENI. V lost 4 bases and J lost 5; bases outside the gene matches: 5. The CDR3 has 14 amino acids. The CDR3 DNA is TGTGCCAGCTCACGGGACAGACTTTATCAGCCCCAGCATTTT. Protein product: CASSRDRLYQPQHF. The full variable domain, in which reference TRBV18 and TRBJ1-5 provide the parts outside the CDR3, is NAGVMQNPRHLVRRRGQEARLRCSPMKGHSHVYWYRQLPEEGLKFMVYLQKENIIDESGMPKERFSAEFPKEGPSILRIQQVVRGDSAAYFCASSRDRLYQPQHFGDGTRLSIL.

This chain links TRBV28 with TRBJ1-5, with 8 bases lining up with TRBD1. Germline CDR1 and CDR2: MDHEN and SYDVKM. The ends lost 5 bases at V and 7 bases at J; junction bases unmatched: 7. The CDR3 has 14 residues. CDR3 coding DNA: TGTGCCAGCAGTCACCGACAGGGGAGGCAGCCCCAGCATTTT. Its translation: CASSHRQGRQPQHF. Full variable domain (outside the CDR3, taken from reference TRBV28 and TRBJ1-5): DVKVTQSSRYLVKRTGEKVFLECVQDMDHENMFWYRQDPGLGLRLIYFSYDVKMKEKGDIPEGYSVSREKKERFSLILESASTNQTSMYLCASSHRQGRQPQHFGDGTRLSIL.

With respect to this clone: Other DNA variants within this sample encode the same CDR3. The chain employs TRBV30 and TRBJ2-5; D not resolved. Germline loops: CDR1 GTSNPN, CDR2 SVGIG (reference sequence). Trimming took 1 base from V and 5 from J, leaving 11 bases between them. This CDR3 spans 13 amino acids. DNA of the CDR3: TGTGCCTGGAGTGCCCGGGTGGGGGAGACCCAGTACTTC. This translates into CAWSARVGETQYF.

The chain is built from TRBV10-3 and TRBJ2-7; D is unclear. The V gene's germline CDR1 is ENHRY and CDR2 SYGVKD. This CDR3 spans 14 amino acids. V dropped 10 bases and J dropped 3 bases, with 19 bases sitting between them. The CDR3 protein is CATFDGFRDYEQYF. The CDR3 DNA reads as TGTGCCACCTTCGATGGTTTTAGGGACTACGAGCAGTACTTC.

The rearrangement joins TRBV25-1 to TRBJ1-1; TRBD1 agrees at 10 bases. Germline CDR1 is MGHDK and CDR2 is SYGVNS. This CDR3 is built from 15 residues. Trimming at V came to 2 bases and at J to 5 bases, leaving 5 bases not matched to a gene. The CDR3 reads CASSEPGTGATEAFF. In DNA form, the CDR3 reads TGTGCCAGCAGTGAACCCGGGACAGGGGCGACTGAAGCTTTCTTT.

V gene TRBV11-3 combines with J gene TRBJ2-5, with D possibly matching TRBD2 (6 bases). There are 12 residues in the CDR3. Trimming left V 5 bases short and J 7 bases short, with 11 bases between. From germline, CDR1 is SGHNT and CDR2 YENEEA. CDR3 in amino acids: CASSRDSGTQYF. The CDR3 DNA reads TGTGCCAGCAGCCGGGACTCAGGGACCCAGTACTTC.

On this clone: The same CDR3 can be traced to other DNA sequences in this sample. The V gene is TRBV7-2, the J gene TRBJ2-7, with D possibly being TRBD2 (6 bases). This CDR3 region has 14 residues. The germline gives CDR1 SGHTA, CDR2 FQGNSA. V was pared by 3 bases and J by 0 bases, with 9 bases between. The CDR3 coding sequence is TGTGCCAGCAGCTTCGGAGGGAGCTCCTACGAGCAGTACTTC. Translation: CASSFGGSSYEQYF.

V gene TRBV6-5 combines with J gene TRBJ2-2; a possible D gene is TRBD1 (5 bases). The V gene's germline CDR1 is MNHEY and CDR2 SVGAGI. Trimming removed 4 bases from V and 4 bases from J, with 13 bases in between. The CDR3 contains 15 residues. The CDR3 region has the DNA TGTGCCAGCAGTTCCAGGGTTTTTAGCACCGGGGAGCTGTTTTTT. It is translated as CASSSRVFSTGELFF.

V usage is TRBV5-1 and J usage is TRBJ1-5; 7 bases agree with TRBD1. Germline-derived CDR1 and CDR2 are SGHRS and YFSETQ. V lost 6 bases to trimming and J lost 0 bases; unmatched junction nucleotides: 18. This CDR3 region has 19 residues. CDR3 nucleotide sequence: TGCGCCAGCATCATATCAGGGACAGTACTCAAATATAGCAATCAGCCCCAGCATTTT. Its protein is CASIISGTVLKYSNQPQHF. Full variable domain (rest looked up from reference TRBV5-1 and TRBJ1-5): KAGVTQTPRYLIKTRGQQVTLSCSPISGHRSVSWYQQTPGQGLQFLFEYFSETQRNKGNFPGRFSGRQFSNSRSEMNVSTLELGDSALYLCASIISGTVLKYSNQPQHFGDGTRLSIL.

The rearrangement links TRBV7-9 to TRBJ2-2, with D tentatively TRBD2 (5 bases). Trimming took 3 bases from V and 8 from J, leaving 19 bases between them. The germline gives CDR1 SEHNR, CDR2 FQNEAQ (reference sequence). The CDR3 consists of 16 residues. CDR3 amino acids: CASSFRGGPSVGELFF. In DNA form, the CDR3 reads TGTGCCAGCAGCTTCCGTGGCGGGCCGTCGGTAGGGGAGCTGTTTTTT.

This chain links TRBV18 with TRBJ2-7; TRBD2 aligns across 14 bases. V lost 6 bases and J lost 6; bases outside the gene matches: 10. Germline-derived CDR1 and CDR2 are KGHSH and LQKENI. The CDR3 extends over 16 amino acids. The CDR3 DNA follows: TGTGCCAGCTCGGTTGGGACTAGCGGGAGCCGTGGCGAGCAGTACTTC. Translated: CASSVGTSGSRGEQYF.

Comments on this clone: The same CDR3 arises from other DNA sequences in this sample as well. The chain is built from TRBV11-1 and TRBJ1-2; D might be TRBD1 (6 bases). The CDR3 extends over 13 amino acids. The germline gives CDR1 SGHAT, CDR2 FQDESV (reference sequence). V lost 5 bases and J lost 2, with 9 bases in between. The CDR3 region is CASSPDRNYGYTF. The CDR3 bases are TGTGCCAGCAGCCCGGACAGAAACTATGGCTACACCTTC.

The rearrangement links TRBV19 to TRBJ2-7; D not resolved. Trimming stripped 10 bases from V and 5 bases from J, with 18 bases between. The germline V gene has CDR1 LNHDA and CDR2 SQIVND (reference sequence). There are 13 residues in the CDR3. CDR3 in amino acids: CATKLQAVDEQYF. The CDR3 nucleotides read TGTGCCACCAAGCTTCAAGCCGTAGACGAGCAGTACTTC.

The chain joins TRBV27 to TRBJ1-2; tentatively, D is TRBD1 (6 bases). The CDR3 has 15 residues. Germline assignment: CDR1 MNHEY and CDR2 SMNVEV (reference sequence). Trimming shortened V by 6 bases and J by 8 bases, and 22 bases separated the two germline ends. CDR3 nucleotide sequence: TGTGCCAGCAGAAATTCCGGAGGGGGAAAGGGCGGCTACACCTTC. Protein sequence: CASRNSGGGKGGYTF.

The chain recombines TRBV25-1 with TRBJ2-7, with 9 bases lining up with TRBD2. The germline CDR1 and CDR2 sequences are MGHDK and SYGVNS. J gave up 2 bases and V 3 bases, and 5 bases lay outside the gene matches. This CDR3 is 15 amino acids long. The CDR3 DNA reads TGTGCCAGCAGTGATATTAGCGGGAGTACCTACGAGCAGTACTTC. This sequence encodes CASSDISGSTYEQYF.

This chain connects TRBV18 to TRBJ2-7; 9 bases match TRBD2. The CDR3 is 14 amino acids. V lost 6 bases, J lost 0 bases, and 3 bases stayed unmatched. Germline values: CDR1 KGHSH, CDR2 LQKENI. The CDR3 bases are TGTGCCAGCTCGTCGACTAGCGGCTCCTACGAGCAGTACTTC. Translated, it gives CASSSTSGSYEQYF.

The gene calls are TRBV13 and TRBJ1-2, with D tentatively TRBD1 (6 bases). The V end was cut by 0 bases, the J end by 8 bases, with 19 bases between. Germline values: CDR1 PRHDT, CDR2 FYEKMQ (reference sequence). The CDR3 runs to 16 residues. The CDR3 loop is CASSLGRTGSFGGYTF. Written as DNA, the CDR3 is TGTGCCAGCAGCTTAGGTCGAACAGGGAGCTTCGGAGGCTACACCTTC.

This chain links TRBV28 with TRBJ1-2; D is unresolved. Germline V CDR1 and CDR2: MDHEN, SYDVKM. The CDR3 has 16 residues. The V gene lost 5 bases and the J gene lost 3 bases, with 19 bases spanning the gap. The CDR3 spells CASSTHHRWSDYGYTF. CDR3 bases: TGTGCCAGCAGTACCCACCACAGATGGTCCGACTATGGCTACACCTTC.

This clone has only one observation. In nucleotides, the CDR3 is TGCGCCAGCAGTGATTTGGACTCCACCGAAGATGAGCAGTTCTTC. Protein: CASSDLDSTEDEQFF. V usage is TRBV10-1 and J usage is TRBJ2-1; D possibly corresponds to TRBD2 (5 bases). This CDR3 is built from 15 residues. CDR1 WNHNN and CDR2 SYGVQD come from the germline V gene (reference sequence). The V gene lost 3 bases and the J gene lost 8 bases, with 17 bases spanning the gap.

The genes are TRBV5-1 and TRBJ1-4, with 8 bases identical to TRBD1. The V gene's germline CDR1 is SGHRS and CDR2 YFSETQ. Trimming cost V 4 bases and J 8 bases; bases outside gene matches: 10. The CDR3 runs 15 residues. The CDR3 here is CASSTTGTGGEKLFF. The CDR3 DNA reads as TGCGCCAGCAGCACGACCGGGACAGGTGGAGAAAAACTGTTTTTT.

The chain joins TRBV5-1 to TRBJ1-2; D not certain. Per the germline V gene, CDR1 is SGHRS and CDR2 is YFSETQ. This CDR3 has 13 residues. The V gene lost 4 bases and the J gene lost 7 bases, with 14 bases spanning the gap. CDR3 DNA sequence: TGCGCCAGCAGCCTAAATACACCCTTTGGCTACACCTTC. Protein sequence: CASSLNTPFGYTF.

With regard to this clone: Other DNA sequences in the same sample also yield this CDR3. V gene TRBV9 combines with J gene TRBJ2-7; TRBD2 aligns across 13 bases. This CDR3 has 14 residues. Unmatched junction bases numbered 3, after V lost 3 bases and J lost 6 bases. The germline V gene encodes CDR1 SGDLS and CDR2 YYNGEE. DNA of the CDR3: TGTGCCAGCAGCGGGACTAGCGGGAGTTCCGAGCAGTACTTC. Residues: CASSGTSGSSEQYF.

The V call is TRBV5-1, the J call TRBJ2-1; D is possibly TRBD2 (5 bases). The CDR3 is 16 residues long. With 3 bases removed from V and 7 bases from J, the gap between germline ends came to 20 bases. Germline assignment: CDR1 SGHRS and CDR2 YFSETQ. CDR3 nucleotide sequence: TGCGCCAGCAGCTCTGGAGGTGGGCAAGGTAATAATGAGCAGTTCTTC. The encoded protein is CASSSGGGQGNNEQFF.

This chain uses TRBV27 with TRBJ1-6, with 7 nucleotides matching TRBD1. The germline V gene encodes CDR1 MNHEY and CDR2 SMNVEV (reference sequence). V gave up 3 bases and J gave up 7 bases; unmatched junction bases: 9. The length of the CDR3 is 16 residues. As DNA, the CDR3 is TGTGCCAGCAGTTTGTTAGGGGGCAGGGGCAATTCACCCCTCCACTTT. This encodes CASSLLGGRGNSPLHF.

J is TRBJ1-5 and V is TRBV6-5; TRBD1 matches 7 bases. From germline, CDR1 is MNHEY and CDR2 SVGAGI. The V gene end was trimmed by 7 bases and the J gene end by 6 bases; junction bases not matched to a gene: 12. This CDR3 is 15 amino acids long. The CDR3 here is CASTTLQGSRQPQHF. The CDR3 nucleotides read TGTGCCAGCACCACCCTACAGGGGTCGCGTCAGCCCCAGCATTTT.

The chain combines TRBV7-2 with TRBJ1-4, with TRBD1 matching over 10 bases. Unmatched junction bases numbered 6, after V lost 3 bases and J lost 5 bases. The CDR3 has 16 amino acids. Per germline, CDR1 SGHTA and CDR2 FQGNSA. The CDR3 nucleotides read TGTGCCAGCAGCTTGTCCGACAGGGGGCCAAATGAAAAACTGTTTTTT. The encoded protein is CASSLSDRGPNEKLFF.

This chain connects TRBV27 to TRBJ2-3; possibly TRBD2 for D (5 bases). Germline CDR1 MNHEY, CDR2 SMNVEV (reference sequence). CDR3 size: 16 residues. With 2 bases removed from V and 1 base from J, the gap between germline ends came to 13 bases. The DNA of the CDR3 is TGTGCCAGCAGTTTAGAGGGCAGCAAACGCACAGATACGCAGTATTTT. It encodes CASSLEGSKRTDTQYF.